These 32 T cell receptor beta chains were sequenced from one sample in a study of OX40 agonist ivuxolimab in advanced cancers. Libraries were made using the immunoSEQ multiplex PCR assay. TCRdb retrieved this table from immuneACCESS and kept in-frame rearrangements only. Not all clones are present; in checked studies, unresolved V genes account for under half, and no reason is known for the remainder. This sample is represented by about 69,000 clones; roughly 84% of them were singletons. The top ten clones comprise roughly 8% of the sample. The sequencing used CD4+ or CD8+ T cells sorted from blood, collected in a trial of the OX40 agonist ivuxolimab. These receptor sequences come from an adult with an advanced solid tumor such as melanoma, head and neck, liver or kidney cancer.

The chain recombines TRBV4-3 with TRBJ2-7; D might be TRBD1 or TRBD2, each matching 5 bases. The V end was cut by 1 base, the J end by 0 bases, with 13 bases between. The CDR3 length is 16 residues. From germline, CDR1 is LGHNA and CDR2 YSLEER. This chain's CDR3 is CASSQVWAGSSYEQYF. CDR3 in DNA: TGCGCCAGCAGCCAAGTCTGGGCAGGGAGCTCCTACGAGCAGTACTTC.

This chain links TRBV7-3 with TRBJ2-5; D is undetermined. The CDR3 spans 13 residues. Germline assignment: CDR1 SGHTA and CDR2 FQGTGA. V was trimmed by 10 bases and J by 1 base, leaving 13 bases between them. The CDR3 protein is CATASEPQETQYF. As DNA, the CDR3 is TGTGCCACCGCGTCGGAGCCCCAAGAGACCCAGTACTTC.

V usage is TRBV28 and J usage is TRBJ1-5; 10 bases agree with TRBD1. The CDR3 is 15 amino acids. Looked up from germline, CDR1 is MDHEN and CDR2 is SYDVKM. V shed 6 bases, J shed 6 bases, and the junction held 8 bases outside the gene matches. The CDR3 DNA sequence: TGTGCCAGCAGCCGGGACAGGGGAGGAGGTCAGCCCCAGCATTTT. Translation gives CASSRDRGGGQPQHF.

The chain uses TRBV30 and TRBJ1-2; 8 bases are shared with TRBD1. This CDR3 has 15 residues. V lost 2 bases to trimming and J lost 7 bases; unmatched junction nucleotides: 12. CDR1 GTSNPN and CDR2 SVGIG come from the germline V gene (reference sequence). As DNA, the CDR3 is TGTGCCTGGAGTCGACTCTCCACAGGGGGTTTTGGCTACACCTTC. Its protein is CAWSRLSTGGFGYTF.

The rearrangement links TRBV7-9 to TRBJ2-7; maybe TRBD1 (5 bases). This CDR3 spans 16 amino acids. Germline values: CDR1 SEHNR, CDR2 FQNEAQ (reference sequence). Deletions cut 2 bases from V and 1 base from J, with 15 bases between. CDR3 sequence reads: CASSLWAGLVSYEQYF. The CDR3 nucleotides are TGTGCCAGCAGCTTATGGGCAGGGCTCGTTTCCTACGAGCAGTACTTC.

The chain couples TRBV13 to TRBJ2-1, with 16 bases matching TRBD2. CDR1 is PRHDT and CDR2 is FYEKMQ in the germline V gene (reference sequence). The length of the CDR3 is 22 residues. Trimming removed 0 bases from V and 5 bases from J; junction bases left unmatched: 16. This CDR3 is CASSLGFLSGTSGRAYDNEQFF. CDR3 coding DNA: TGTGCCAGCAGCTTAGGCTTCCTTTCCGGGACTAGCGGGAGGGCCTATGACAATGAGCAGTTCTTC.

The chain uses TRBV4-3 and TRBJ2-1; D not certain. Germline V gene sequence: CDR1 LGHNA, CDR2 YSLEER. The CDR3 contains 14 residues. V was shortened by 0 bases and J by 2 bases, with 5 bases between the two germline ends. The CDR3 spells CASSQDATYNEQFF. In DNA, the CDR3 is TGCGCCAGCAGCCAAGATGCCACCTACAATGAGCAGTTCTTC.

The table lists this clone with a few counts. The V and J genes are TRBV9 and TRBJ2-5; 7 bases line up with TRBD1. Germline V gene lookup returns CDR1 SGDLS and CDR2 YYNGEE. Trimming cost V 2 bases and J 4 bases; bases outside gene matches: 8. The CDR3 is 15 amino acids. CDR3 coding DNA: TGTGCCAGCAGCGTGACAGGGTTCTTGGGAGAGACCCAGTACTTC. Translated: CASSVTGFLGETQYF.

J is TRBJ1-2 and V is TRBV5-1, with unresolved D. Per germline, CDR1 SGHRS and CDR2 YFSETQ. V lost 0 bases and J lost 11, with 11 bases in between. The CDR3 extends over 12 amino acids. CDR3 nucleotides: TGCGCCAGCAGCTTGGAAGGTTCCATTTACACCTTC. As protein: CASSLEGSIYTF.

The rearrangement joins TRBV5-1 to TRBJ2-1, with 7 bases identical to TRBD1. Losses at the gene ends were 5 bases for V and 3 bases for J; bases not matched to a gene: 5. Looked up from germline, CDR1 is SGHRS and CDR2 is YFSETQ. This CDR3 comprises 14 residues. As DNA, the CDR3 is TGCGCCAGCAGTACAGGGGACATCTACAATGAGCAGTTCTTC. Encoded protein: CASSTGDIYNEQFF.

The chain recombines TRBV5-1 with TRBJ1-1; possible D gene TRBD1, 5 bases. V shed 0 bases and J shed 0 bases, with 6 bases lying between them. Germline V gives CDR1 SGHRS, CDR2 YFSETQ. This CDR3 is built from 14 residues. The CDR3, as DNA: TGCGCCAGCAGCTTGGGACAGATGAACACTGAAGCTTTCTTT. Translating it yields CASSLGQMNTEAFF.

The chain uses TRBV27 and TRBJ1-2; D is ambiguous. The germline V gene has CDR1 MNHEY and CDR2 SMNVEV (reference sequence). This CDR3 contains 15 residues. Trimming shortened V by 5 bases and J by 0 bases, and 13 bases separated the two germline ends. The CDR3 loop reads CASSPMGLSNYGYTF. CDR3 sequence (DNA): TGTGCCAGCAGTCCTATGGGATTATCTAACTATGGCTACACCTTC.

The chain carries TRBV9 and TRBJ2-3; no clear D gene. The CDR3 runs to 13 residues. The germline V gene has CDR1 SGDLS and CDR2 YYNGEE. Trimming left V 0 bases short and J 3 bases short, with 5 bases between. CDR3 DNA: TGTGCCAGCAGCGTAGGACTTACAGATACGCAGTATTTT. This codes for CASSVGLTDTQYF. The full variable domain, with the rest looked up from reference TRBV9 and TRBJ2-3, is DSGVTQTPKHLITATGQRVTLRCSPRSGDLSVYWYQQSLDQGLQFLIQYYNGEERAKGNILERFSAQQFPDLHSELNLSSLELGDSALYFCASSVGLTDTQYFGPGTRLTVL.

This chain uses TRBV7-9 with TRBJ2-7; D gene ambiguous. The CDR3 contains 14 residues. Looked up from germline, CDR1 is SEHNR and CDR2 is FQNEAQ (reference sequence). Trimming stripped 2 bases from V and 6 bases from J, with 14 bases between. The CDR3 DNA is TGTGCCAGCAGCTTACCGAAGGGTTGGGGCGAGCAGTACTTC. Its protein is CASSLPKGWGEQYF.

This chain connects TRBV5-1 to TRBJ2-5; TRBD2 matches 12 bases. Germline trimming cut 4 bases from V and 5 bases from J; bases unmatched to any gene: 6. The germline V gene encodes CDR1 SGHRS and CDR2 YFSETQ. The CDR3 length is 15 residues. In DNA form, the CDR3 reads TGCGCCAGCAGCCCGACTAGCGGGGGACGGGAGACCCAGTACTTC. This translates into CASSPTSGGRETQYF.

This chain joins TRBV7-3 and TRBJ1-2; 8 positions agree with TRBD1. J gave up 2 bases and V 5 bases, and 1 base lay outside the gene matches. CDR1 and CDR2 (germline): SGHTA, FQGTGA. This CDR3 comprises 13 residues. The CDR3 bases are TGTGCCAGCAGCCGGGACAGGAACTATGGCTACACCTTC. This encodes CASSRDRNYGYTF.

V usage is TRBV2 and J usage is TRBJ2-3, with a possible D match to TRBD2 (6 bases). Deletions cut 6 bases from V and 7 bases from J, with 14 bases between. Germline-derived CDR1 and CDR2 are SNHLY and FYNNEI. This CDR3 has 13 residues. The DNA for the CDR3 is TGTGCCAGCAGCATGGGGACTCTGAATACGCAGTATTTT. Amino acids: CASSMGTLNTQYF.

V and J are TRBV28 and TRBJ2-4; no clear D gene. This CDR3 has 15 amino acids. V was pared by 6 bases and J by 3 bases, with 15 bases between. Germline-derived CDR1 and CDR2 are MDHEN and SYDVKM. CDR3 sequence reads: CASSLRTLVKNIQYF. The CDR3 DNA reads as TGTGCCAGCAGCCTTAGGACGTTGGTCAAAAACATTCAGTACTTC. Complete variable domain (other parts from reference TRBV28 and TRBJ2-4): DVKVTQSSRYLVKRTGEKVFLECVQDMDHENMFWYRQDPGLGLRLIYFSYDVKMKEKGDIPEGYSVSREKKERFSLILESASTNQTSMYLCASSLRTLVKNIQYFGAGTRLSVL.

Regarding this clone: Other nucleotide sequences from this sample produce the same CDR3. V and J are TRBV11-3 and TRBJ2-3; D remains ambiguous. From germline, CDR1 is SGHNT and CDR2 YENEEA. This CDR3 spans 14 amino acids. V gave up 3 bases and J gave up 0 bases, with 7 bases separating them. This chain's CDR3 is CASSLTSSTDTQYF. The CDR3, as DNA: TGTGCCAGCAGCTTGACATCTAGCACAGATACGCAGTATTTT.

V gene TRBV5-8 combines with J gene TRBJ2-3, with TRBD2 matching over 13 bases. The CDR3 sequence is 15 residues long. Germline values: CDR1 SGHTS, CDR2 YDEGEE. V lost 4 bases and J lost 4; bases outside the gene matches: 3. CDR3 nucleotides: TGTGCCAGCAGCCGAGGACTAGCGGGAGCAGATACGCAGTATTTT. It specifies CASSRGLAGADTQYF. The whole variable domain, filled in from reference TRBV5-8 and TRBJ2-3, reads EAGVTQSPTHLIKTRGQQATLRCSPISGHTSVYWYQQALGLGLQFLLWYDEGEERNRGNFPPRFSGRQFPNYSSELNVNALELEDSALYLCASSRGLAGADTQYFGPGTRLTVL.

The chain carries TRBV29-1 and TRBJ1-3; D may be TRBD1 (6 bases). The CDR3 contains 13 residues. The V and J ends lost 6 bases and 2 bases respectively, with 11 bases between them. Germline CDR1 SQVTM, CDR2 ANQGSEA. DNA of the CDR3: TGCAGCGTAACAAAGGGGGCTGGAAACACCATATATTTT. Residues: CSVTKGAGNTIYF.

In DNA, the CDR3 is TGTGCCAGCAGCGTAGCAGCGGGAGATTACAATGAGCAGTTCTTC. Protein product: CASSVAAGDYNEQFF. The chain joins TRBV9 to TRBJ2-1, with 8 positions matching TRBD2. After removal of 0 bases from V and 4 bases from J, the junction contained 3 bases not matched to a gene. Germline CDR1 SGDLS, CDR2 YYNGEE. The CDR3 has 15 amino acids.

The rearrangement joins TRBV15 to TRBJ2-1; the D is unclear. The CDR3 contains 12 residues. V lost 1 base, J lost 5 bases, and 3 bases lay in between. CDR1 is LNHNV, CDR2 YYDKDF, per germline (reference sequence). In nucleotides, the CDR3 is TGTGCCACCAGCAGAGTGGACAATGAGCAGTTCTTC. Translation: CATSRVDNEQFF.

The chain joins TRBV5-1 to TRBJ1-1; 8 nucleotides line up with TRBD1. With 8 bases clipped from V and 5 bases from J, the junction kept 11 bases outside the gene matches. Germline loops: CDR1 SGHRS, CDR2 YFSETQ. This CDR3 contains 14 residues. In nucleotides, the CDR3 is TGCGCCAGTAAGGGGCAGGGGGCGCAAACTGAAGCTTTCTTT. Translation gives CASKGQGAQTEAFF. The full variable domain, completed using reference TRBV5-1 and TRBJ1-1, is KAGVTQTPRYLIKTRGQQVTLSCSPISGHRSVSWYQQTPGQGLQFLFEYFSETQRNKGNFPGRFSGRQFSNSRSEMNVSTLELGDSALYLCASKGQGAQTEAFFGQGTRLTVV.

V gene TRBV6-1 combines with J gene TRBJ2-5; possible D gene TRBD2, 5 bases. V lost 2 bases and J 0 bases, leaving 13 bases between the germline ends. The CDR3 spans 16 residues. Germline V gene data show CDR1 as MNHNS and CDR2 as SASEGT. As DNA, the CDR3 is TGTGCCAGCAGTGAAAGTACAGCGGTGAACCAAGAGACCCAGTACTTC. Its translation is CASSESTAVNQETQYF.

The V gene is TRBV5-1, the J gene TRBJ2-7, with a possible D match to TRBD2 (7 bases). Trimming stripped 0 bases from V and 7 bases from J, with 20 bases between. Germline V lookup: CDR1 SGHRS, CDR2 YFSETQ. The CDR3 is 16 amino acids. The CDR3 DNA sequence: TGCGCCAGCAGCTTGGTCGGGGGGCAAATTACTGTGGAGCAGTACTTC. As protein: CASSLVGGQITVEQYF.

The V call is TRBV5-1, the J call TRBJ2-3, with a weak D call TRBD1 (6 bases). The CDR3 length is 13 residues. V was trimmed by 0 bases and J by 10 bases, leaving 12 bases between them. Germline CDR1 reads SGHRS; CDR2 reads YFSETQ. The CDR3 DNA reads as TGCGCCAGCAGCTTGGGACAGGCCAGTTCGCAGTATTTT. Protein product: CASSLGQASSQYF.

V and J are TRBV28 and TRBJ2-7; possible D gene TRBD1, 5 bases. CDR3 length equals 16 residues. V dropped 4 bases and J dropped 0 bases, with 16 bases sitting between them. Germline assignment: CDR1 MDHEN and CDR2 SYDVKM. The CDR3 here is CASSSIGQGSSYEQYF. The CDR3 DNA follows: TGTGCCAGCAGTTCCATCGGCCAGGGTAGCTCCTACGAGCAGTACTTC.

The chain links TRBV11-2 to TRBJ2-1; D is uncertain. Between the trimmed V and J ends, which lost 5 bases and 0 bases, there was a span of 14 bases. The CDR3 has 16 amino acids. Looked up from germline, CDR1 is SGHAT and CDR2 is FQNNGV. This CDR3 is CASSPNTVSSYNEQFF. The CDR3 DNA follows: TGTGCCAGCAGCCCCAATACTGTGAGCTCCTACAATGAGCAGTTCTTC.

This clone was seen a handful of times. V usage is TRBV19 and J usage is TRBJ1-2; TRBD1 might be the D (5 bases). V was pared by 11 bases and J by 3 bases, with 19 bases between. The CDR3 totals 14 residues. From germline, CDR1 is LNHDA and CDR2 SQIVND (reference sequence). CDR3 nucleotide sequence: TGTGCCGCGTTCGGCAGGGCCCCCTACTATGGCTACACCTTC. It encodes CAAFGRAPYYGYTF. The variable domain in full, with the rest retrieved from reference TRBV19 and TRBJ1-2, is DGGITQSPKYLFRKEGQNVTLSCEQNLNHDAMYWYRQDPGQGLRLIYYSQIVNDFQKGDIAEGYSVSREKKESFPLTVTSAQKNPTAFYLCAAFGRAPYYGYTFGSGTRLTVV.

The chain is built from TRBV5-1 and TRBJ2-7; 7 nucleotides line up with TRBD1. After removal of 3 bases from V and 1 base from J, the junction contained 1 base not matched to a gene. Germline V CDR1 and CDR2: SGHRS, YFSETQ. The CDR3 length is 13 residues. In DNA, the CDR3 is TGCGCCAGCAGCTGGGGACAGTCCTACGAGCAGTACTTC. Its protein product is CASSWGQSYEQYF.

The chain carries TRBV4-1 and TRBJ1-3; D may be TRBD1 (5 bases). Per germline, CDR1 MGHRA and CDR2 YSYEKL. The V end was cut by 1 base, the J end by 0 bases, with 10 bases between. This CDR3 is built from 16 residues. The CDR3 bases are TGCGCCAGCAGCCAAGGCGATGACAGCTCTGGAAACACCATATATTTT. It is translated as CASSQGDDSSGNTIYF.